This T cell receptor (beta chain) was sequenced for a study of shared clonotypes between healthy human individuals. V was pared by 0 bases and J by 6 bases, with 12 bases between. The CDR3 is 14 residues long. CDR1 and CDR2 from the germline V gene are MGHRA and YSYEKL. Some clones are missing from TCRdb's copy, which holds only in-frame ones; the method was immunoSEQ multiplex PCR. The top ten clones hold 1.5% to 2% of a sample with 2 million to 2.5 million clones, just over 90% of them seen once. Terminally differentiated effector memory CD45RA+ cells were excluded from the naive CD8 cells, which were CD45RO-negative and positively selected for CCR7.

The chain uses TRBV4-1 and TRBJ2-7; D call uncertain. Sequenced input: naive CD8+ T cells from PBMCs. This sequence was found in a young man in good health. Some clones in this sample may be carry-over from other donors' samples. In nucleotides, the CDR3 is TGCGCCAGCAGCCAAGAATGGGTTGAGGTCGAGCAGTACTTC. Translating gives CASSQEWVEVEQYF.